This T cell receptor (beta chain) originates from a study of graft-versus-host responses after intestinal transplantation. On this clone itself: Its antigen remains unknown.

Profiled with immunoSEQ multiplex PCR; TCRdb holds only in-frame clones, not every one. The sample contains some 39,000 clones, around 96% of which appear only once. The CDR3 is 16 residues long. Germline CDR1 reads SGHRS; CDR2 reads YFSETQ. J gave up 5 bases and V 1 base, and 6 bases lay outside the gene matches. The starting material was unstimulated CD8+ T cells sorted from spleen or lymph node cells, obtained before transplant. This clonotype was sampled from a human donor who was the organ donor for an intestinal transplant. V and J are TRBV5-1 and TRBJ2-5; 12 bases fit TRBD2. CDR3 sequence: CASSLKLAGGRETQYF. CDR3 coding DNA: TGCGCCAGCAGCTTGAAACTAGCGGGGGGCCGGGAGACCCAGTACTTC.